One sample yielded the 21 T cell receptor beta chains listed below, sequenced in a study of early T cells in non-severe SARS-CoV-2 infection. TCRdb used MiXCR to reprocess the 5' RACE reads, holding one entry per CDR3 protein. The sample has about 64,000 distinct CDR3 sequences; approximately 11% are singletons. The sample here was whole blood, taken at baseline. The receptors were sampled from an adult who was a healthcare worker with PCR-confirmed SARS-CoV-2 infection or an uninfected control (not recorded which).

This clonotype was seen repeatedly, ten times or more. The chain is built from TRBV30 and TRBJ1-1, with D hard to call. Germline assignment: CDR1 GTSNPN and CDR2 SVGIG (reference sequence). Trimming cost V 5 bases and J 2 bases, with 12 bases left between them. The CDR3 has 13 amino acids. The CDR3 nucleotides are TGTGCCTGGGGACTATCGGGTAACACTGAAGCTTTCTTT. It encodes CAWGLSGNTEAFF.

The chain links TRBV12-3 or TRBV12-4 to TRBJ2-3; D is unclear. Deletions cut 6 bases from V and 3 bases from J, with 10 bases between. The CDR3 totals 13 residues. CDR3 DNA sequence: TGTGCCAGCAGGGAGATAGCAACAGATACGCAGTATTTT. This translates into CASREIATDTQYF.

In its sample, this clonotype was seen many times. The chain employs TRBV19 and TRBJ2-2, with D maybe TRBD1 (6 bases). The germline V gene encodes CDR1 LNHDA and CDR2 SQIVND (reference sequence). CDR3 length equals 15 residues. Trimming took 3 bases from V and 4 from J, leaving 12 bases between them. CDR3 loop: CASSIRDTPTGELFF. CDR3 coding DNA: TGTGCCAGTAGTATCCGGGACACTCCCACCGGGGAGCTGTTTTTT. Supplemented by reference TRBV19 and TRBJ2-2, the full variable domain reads DGGITQSPKYLFRKEGQNVTLSCEQNLNHDAMYWYRQDPGQGLRLIYYSQIVNDFQKGDIAEGYSVSREKKESFPLTVTSAQKNPTAFYLCASSIRDTPTGELFFGEGSRLTVL.

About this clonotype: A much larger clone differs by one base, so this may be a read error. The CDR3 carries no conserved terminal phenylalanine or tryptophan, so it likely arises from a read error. The CDR3, as DNA: TGTGCCAGCAGCCGGAGGGCTAGCGAAGAGACCCAGTACATC. As protein: CASSRRASEETQYI. The chain has TRBV3-1 and TRBJ2-5, with D possibly matching TRBD2 (6 bases). The CDR3 extends over 14 amino acids. V was clipped by 4 bases and J by 3 bases, with 12 bases between them. From germline, CDR1 is LGHDT and CDR2 YNNKEL (reference sequence).

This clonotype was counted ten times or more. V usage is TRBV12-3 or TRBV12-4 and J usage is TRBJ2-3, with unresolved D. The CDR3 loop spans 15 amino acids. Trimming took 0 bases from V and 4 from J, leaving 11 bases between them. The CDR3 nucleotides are TGTGCCAGCAGTTTAGCGCGTTCCGCAGCAGATACGCAGTATTTT. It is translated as CASSLARSAADTQYF.

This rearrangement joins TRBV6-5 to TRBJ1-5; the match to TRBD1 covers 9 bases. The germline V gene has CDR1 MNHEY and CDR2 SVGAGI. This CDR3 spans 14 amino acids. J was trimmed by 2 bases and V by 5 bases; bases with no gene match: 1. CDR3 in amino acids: CASSRQGGNQPQHF. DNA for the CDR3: TGTGCCAGCAGTCGACAGGGGGGCAATCAGCCCCAGCATTTT.

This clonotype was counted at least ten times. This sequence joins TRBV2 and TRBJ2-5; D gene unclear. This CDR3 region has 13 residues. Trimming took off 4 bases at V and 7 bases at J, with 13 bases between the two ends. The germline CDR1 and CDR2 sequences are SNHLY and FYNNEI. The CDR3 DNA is TGTGCCAGCAGTGTGCAGGCGAGTGGGACCCAGTACTTC. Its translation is CASSVQASGTQYF.

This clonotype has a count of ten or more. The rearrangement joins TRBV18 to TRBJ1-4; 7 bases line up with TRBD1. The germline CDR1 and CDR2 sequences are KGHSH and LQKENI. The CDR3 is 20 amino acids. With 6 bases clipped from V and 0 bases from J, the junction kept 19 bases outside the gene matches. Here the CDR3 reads CASSLSPNPLRGPTNEKLFF. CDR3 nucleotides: TGTGCCAGCTCTCTTTCGCCTAATCCGCTGAGGGGGCCAACTAATGAAAAACTGTTTTTT. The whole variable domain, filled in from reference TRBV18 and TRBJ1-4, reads NAGVMQNPRHLVRRRGQEARLRCSPMKGHSHVYWYRQLPEEGLKFMVYLQKENIIDESGMPKERFSAEFPKEGPSILRIQQVVRGDSAAYFCASSLSPNPLRGPTNEKLFFGSGTQLSVL.

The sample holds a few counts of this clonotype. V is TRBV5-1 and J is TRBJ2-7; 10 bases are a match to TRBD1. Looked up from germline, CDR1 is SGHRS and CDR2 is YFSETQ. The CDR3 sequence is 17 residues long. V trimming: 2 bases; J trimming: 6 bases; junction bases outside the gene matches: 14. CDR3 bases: TGCGCCAGCAGCTTACGCCCTCCGGGACAGGGGACGGCCGAGCAGTACTTC. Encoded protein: CASSLRPPGQGTAEQYF.

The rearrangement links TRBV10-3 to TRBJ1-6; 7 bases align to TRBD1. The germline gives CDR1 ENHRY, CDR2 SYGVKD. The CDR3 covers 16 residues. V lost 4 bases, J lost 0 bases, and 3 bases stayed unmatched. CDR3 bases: TGTGCCATCAGTGGGCGACAGGGCTCCTATAATTCACCCCTCCACTTT. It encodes CAISGRQGSYNSPLHF.

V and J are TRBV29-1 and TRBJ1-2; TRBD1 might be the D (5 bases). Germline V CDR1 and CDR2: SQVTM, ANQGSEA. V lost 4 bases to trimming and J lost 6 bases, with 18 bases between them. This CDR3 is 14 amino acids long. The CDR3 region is CSVAHQGHEDGYTF. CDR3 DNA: TGCAGCGTTGCCCATCAGGGCCACGAGGATGGCTACACCTTC.

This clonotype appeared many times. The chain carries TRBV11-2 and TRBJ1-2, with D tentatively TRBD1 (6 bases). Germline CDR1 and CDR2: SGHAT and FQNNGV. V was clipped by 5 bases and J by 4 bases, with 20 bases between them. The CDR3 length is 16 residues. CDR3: CASSPPERGRTYGYTF. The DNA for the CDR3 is TGTGCCAGCAGCCCCCCGGAAAGGGGGAGGACCTATGGCTACACCTTC.

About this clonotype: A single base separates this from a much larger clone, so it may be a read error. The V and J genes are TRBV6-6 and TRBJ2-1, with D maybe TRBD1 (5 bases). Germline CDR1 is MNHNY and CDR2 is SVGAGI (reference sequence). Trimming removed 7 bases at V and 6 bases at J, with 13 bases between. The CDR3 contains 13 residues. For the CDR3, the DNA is TGTGCCAGCACCCCCTTCCAGGGCAATGAGCAGTTCTTC. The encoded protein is CASTPFQGNEQFF.

The CDR3 sequence: CASSPGTSGGNEQFF. The DNA for the CDR3 is TGCGCCAGCAGCCCCGGGACTAGCGGGGGGAATGAGCAGTTCTTC. The chain recombines TRBV5-1 with TRBJ2-1, with TRBD2 identical over 15 bases. Germline values: CDR1 SGHRS, CDR2 YFSETQ. V lost 4 bases to trimming and J lost 7 bases; unmatched junction nucleotides: 3. CDR3 size: 15 residues.

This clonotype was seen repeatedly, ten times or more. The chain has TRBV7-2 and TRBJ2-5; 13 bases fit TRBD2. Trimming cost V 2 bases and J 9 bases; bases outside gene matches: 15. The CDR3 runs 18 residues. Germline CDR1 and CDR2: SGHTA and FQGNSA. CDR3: CASSLLGLAGVAPGAQYF. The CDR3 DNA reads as TGTGCCAGCAGCTTACTCGGACTAGCGGGGGTGGCCCCCGGGGCCCAGTACTTC.

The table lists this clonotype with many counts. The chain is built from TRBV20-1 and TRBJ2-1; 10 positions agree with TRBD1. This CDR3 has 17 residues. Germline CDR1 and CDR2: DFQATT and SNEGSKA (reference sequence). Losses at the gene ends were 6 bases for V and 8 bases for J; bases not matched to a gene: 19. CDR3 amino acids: CSAQDQTGTGAHDEQFF. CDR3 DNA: TGCAGTGCGCAAGACCAGACCGGGACAGGGGCGCACGATGAGCAGTTCTTC.

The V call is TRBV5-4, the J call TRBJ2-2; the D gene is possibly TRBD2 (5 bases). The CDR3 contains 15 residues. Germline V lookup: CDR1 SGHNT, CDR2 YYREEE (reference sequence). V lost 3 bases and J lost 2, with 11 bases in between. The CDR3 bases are TGTGCCAGCAGCTCCGGGATCCTTAACACCGGGGAGCTGTTTTTT. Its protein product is CASSSGILNTGELFF.

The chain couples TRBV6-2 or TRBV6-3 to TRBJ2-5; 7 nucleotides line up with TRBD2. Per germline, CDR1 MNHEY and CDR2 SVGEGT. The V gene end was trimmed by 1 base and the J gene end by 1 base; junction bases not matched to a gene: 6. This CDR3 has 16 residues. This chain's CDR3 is CASSYFRRGSQETQYF. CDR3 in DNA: TGTGCCAGCAGTTACTTTAGGCGGGGGAGCCAAGAGACCCAGTACTTC.

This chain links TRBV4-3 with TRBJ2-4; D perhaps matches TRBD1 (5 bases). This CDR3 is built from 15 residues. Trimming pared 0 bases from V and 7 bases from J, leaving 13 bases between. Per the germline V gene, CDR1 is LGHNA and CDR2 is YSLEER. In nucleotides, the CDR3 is TGCGCCAGCAGCCAAGATCTATCCAGGGATAACATTCAGTACTTC. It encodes CASSQDLSRDNIQYF.

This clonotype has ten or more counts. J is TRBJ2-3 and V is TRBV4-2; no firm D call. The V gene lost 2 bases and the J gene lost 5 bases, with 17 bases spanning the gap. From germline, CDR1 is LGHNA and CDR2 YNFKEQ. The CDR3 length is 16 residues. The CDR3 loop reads CASSQREQLLIDTQYF. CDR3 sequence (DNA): TGTGCCAGCAGCCAACGAGAGCAGCTGTTGATAGATACGCAGTATTTT.

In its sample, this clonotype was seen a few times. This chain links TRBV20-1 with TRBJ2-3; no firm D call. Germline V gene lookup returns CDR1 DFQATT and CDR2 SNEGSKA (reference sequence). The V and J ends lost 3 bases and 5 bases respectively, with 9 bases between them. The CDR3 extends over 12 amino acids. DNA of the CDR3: TGCAGTGCTAGTACCCCGGGAGATACGCAGTATTTT. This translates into CSASTPGDTQYF.